The sequence of this TCR beta chain was determined in a study of blood T cell repertoires in COVID-19. Overall study context: From T cells, B-cell-depleted T cells, or PBMCs came the material, which was cDNA or gDNA.

The assay was immunoSEQ multiplex PCR, and TCRdb's table has in-frame clones only and misses some. This sample has 90,000 to 150,000 clones, with about nine tenths found just once. The receptor was isolated from a human donor in a cohort sampled during active COVID-19. The sequenced material came from peripheral blood.

CDR3 in DNA: TGTGCCAGTAGTATAGTTCCCTCCTCTGGGGCCAACGTCCTGACTTTC. This gives the protein CASSIVPSSGANVLTF. This rearrangement joins TRBV19 to TRBJ2-6; D is undetermined. V was trimmed by 1 base and J by 0 bases, leaving 7 bases between them. Germline V lookup: CDR1 LNHDA, CDR2 SQIVND (reference sequence). This CDR3 comprises 16 residues.